This TCR beta chain was identified in a study of cytomegalovirus exposure and HLA in healthy donors. Sequencing used immunoSEQ multiplex PCR; TCRdb keeps in-frame clones, though not all of them. The sample contains some 85,000 clones, approximately 96% of which appear only once. CDR3 size: 23 residues. Losses at the gene ends were 4 bases for V and 0 bases for J; bases not matched to a gene: 25. CDR1 and CDR2 (germline): MDHEN, SYDVKM. This chain uses TRBV28 with TRBJ2-4, with 9 bases lining up with TRBD1. The specimen was PBMCs. The TCR comes from a woman between 18 and 30 years old in good health and CMV-seronegative. DNA of the CDR3: TGTGCCAGCAGTTGGGACAGGGAACTTTCGATGAACGAGAAGGGCCTAGCCAAAAACATTCAGTACTTC. Translated, it gives CASSWDRELSMNEKGLAKNIQYF.